Listed below are T cell receptor beta chains from one sample, sequenced in a study of blood T cells in healthy people across ages. TCRdb re-called the 5' RACE reads through MiXCR, storing one row per CDR3 protein. The sample yields about 780,000 distinct CDR3 sequences, around half seen once. Material for sequencing was blood. These receptors came from a man at least 80 years old in good health. The CDR3 runs from the conserved cysteine through the conserved F or W. The order of the fields is CDR3 DNA, CDR3 protein, clone size, D gene, V gene, J gene. A D gene is named only where the DNA matches it firmly. Rows may omit the clone size; those that give it use once, few, many or a size class.

cdr3_nt: TGTGCCAGCAGACCTCTGCTGACTAGCGGGAGTAATGAGCAGTTCTTC
cdr3_aa: CASRPLLTSGSNEQFF
clone_size: -
d_call: TRBD2
v_call: TRBV12-3/TRBV12-4
j_call: TRBJ2-1

cdr3_nt: TGCAGTGCTAGAGCCCTACGGGAGGGCCTCACAGATACGCAGTATTTT
cdr3_aa: CSARALREGLTDTQYF
clone_size: few
d_call: TRBD2
v_call: TRBV20-1
j_call: TRBJ2-3

cdr3_nt: TGTGCCAGCAGCCCCATCTCGTGGGGCCACAAAGAGTCCCACGAGACCCAGTACTTC
cdr3_aa: CASSPISWGHKESHETQYF
clone_size: -
d_call: -
v_call: TRBV7-2
j_call: TRBJ2-5

cdr3_nt: TGTGCCAGCAGCCCGGGGGGGTCCTCAGTGGAGCAGTACTTC
cdr3_aa: CASSPGGSSVEQYF
clone_size: many
d_call: TRBD2
v_call: TRBV7-2
j_call: TRBJ2-7

cdr3_nt: TGTGCCAGCAGCCTGACCGGGACTAGCGCCGAGCAGTACTTC
cdr3_aa: CASSLTGTSAEQYF
clone_size: few
d_call: TRBD2
v_call: TRBV7-2
j_call: TRBJ2-7

cdr3_nt: TGCGCCAGCAGCTCCCCGACTAGCGGGAGAGCCTACGAGCAGTACTTC
cdr3_aa: CASSSPTSGRAYEQYF
clone_size: many
d_call: TRBD2
v_call: TRBV5-1
j_call: TRBJ2-7

cdr3_nt: TGTGCCAGCAGCTTAAGCGGGAGGGACGAACATGAGCAGTTCTTC
cdr3_aa: CASSLSGRDEHEQFF
clone_size: few
d_call: TRBD2
v_call: TRBV7-3
j_call: TRBJ2-1

cdr3_nt: TGTGCCAGCAGTCCTATGGACAGTTTGGGTGGGGCCAACGTCCTGACTTTC
cdr3_aa: CASSPMDSLGGANVLTF
clone_size: many
d_call: -
v_call: TRBV28
j_call: TRBJ2-6

cdr3_nt: TGTGCCAGCAGTTCCACGACAGGGGGAGGATTCTACGAGCAGTACTTC
cdr3_aa: CASSSTTGGGFYEQYF
clone_size: -
d_call: TRBD1
v_call: TRBV6-5
j_call: TRBJ2-7

cdr3_nt: TGCAGCGTTGAAGATCCCGGACTAGCGGGAGTTGAGCAGTACTTC
cdr3_aa: CSVEDPGLAGVEQYF
clone_size: -
d_call: TRBD2
v_call: TRBV29-1
j_call: TRBJ2-5

cdr3_nt: TGCAGCGTTGAAGATCACCTGCTAGCGGGAGTAAACGAGCAGTACTTC
cdr3_aa: CSVEDHLLAGVNEQYF
clone_size: -
d_call: TRBD2
v_call: TRBV29-1
j_call: TRBJ2-7

cdr3_nt: TGCGCCAGCAGCCTCCGGACAGGGACGAGCTCCTACAATGAGCAGTTCTTC
cdr3_aa: CASSLRTGTSSYNEQFF
clone_size: few
d_call: TRBD1
v_call: TRBV5-1
j_call: TRBJ2-1

cdr3_nt: TGTGCCAGCAGTATGGATAGCACAGATACGCAGTATTTT
cdr3_aa: CASSMDSTDTQYF
clone_size: -
d_call: -
v_call: TRBV12-3/TRBV12-4
j_call: TRBJ2-3

cdr3_nt: TGTGCCATCCTACCGGGGGCGCGGTCTGGGGCCAACGTCCTGACTTTC
cdr3_aa: CAILPGARSGANVLTF
clone_size: few
d_call: -
v_call: TRBV6-6
j_call: TRBJ2-6

cdr3_nt: TGTGCCAGCAGTTTATATGATGAAAAACTGTTTTTT
cdr3_aa: CASSLYDEKLFF
clone_size: -
d_call: -
v_call: TRBV12-3/TRBV12-4
j_call: TRBJ1-4

cdr3_nt: TGTGCCAGCAGCGCGAGGACAGGGGAGACCCAGTACTTC
cdr3_aa: CASSARTGETQYF
clone_size: -
d_call: TRBD1
v_call: TRBV7-9
j_call: TRBJ2-5

cdr3_nt: TGCAGTGCTAGAGAAGAAGGGGACTGGGGCGGAAAACTGTTTTTT
cdr3_aa: CSAREEGDWGGKLFF
clone_size: -
d_call: -
v_call: TRBV20-1
j_call: TRBJ1-4

cdr3_nt: TGTGCCAGCAGCTTCGGACTTGTTTTGGACAATGAGCAGTTCTTC
cdr3_aa: CASSFGLVLDNEQFF
clone_size: few
d_call: -
v_call: TRBV7-3
j_call: TRBJ2-1

cdr3_nt: TGTGCCAGCAGTCAACGACAGCCTAACCAAGAGACCCAGTACTTC
cdr3_aa: CASSQRQPNQETQYF
clone_size: -
d_call: -
v_call: TRBV28
j_call: TRBJ2-5

cdr3_nt: TGCGCCAGCAGCCTTACCTTGACAGCCTACGAGCAGTACTTC
cdr3_aa: CASSLTLTAYEQYF
clone_size: -
d_call: -
v_call: TRBV5-1
j_call: TRBJ2-7

cdr3_nt: TGTGCCAGCAGCTTATCGGTGGGAAGAATTTACAATGAGCAGTTCTTC
cdr3_aa: CASSLSVGRIYNEQFF
clone_size: -
d_call: -
v_call: TRBV7-3
j_call: TRBJ2-1

cdr3_nt: TGTGCCAGCGAGTGGTGGGCTAACGGGGAGCTGTTTTTT
cdr3_aa: CASEWWANGELFF
clone_size: -
d_call: -
v_call: TRBV11-2
j_call: TRBJ2-2

cdr3_nt: TGCAGTGCCCGCGGCAGGGGTGCGGCACCCCCCCACTTT
cdr3_aa: CSARGRGAAPPHF
clone_size: -
d_call: -
v_call: TRBV20-1
j_call: TRBJ1-6

cdr3_nt: TGCAGCGTGGGTGCCGGGACAATGGGGGAGTGGGAGCAGTACTTC
cdr3_aa: CSVGAGTMGEWEQYF
clone_size: -
d_call: -
v_call: TRBV29-1
j_call: TRBJ2-7

cdr3_nt: TGTGCCAGCTCACTAACGGCTGCTCAGCCCCAGCATTTT
cdr3_aa: CASSLTAAQPQHF
clone_size: -
d_call: -
v_call: TRBV18
j_call: TRBJ1-5

cdr3_nt: TGTGCCAGCAGTCCCCCCGGGACTAGCGGCCTAGGGGATGAGCAGTTCTTC
cdr3_aa: CASSPPGTSGLGDEQFF
clone_size: -
d_call: TRBD2
v_call: TRBV28
j_call: TRBJ2-1

cdr3_nt: TGCGCCAGCAGCCTGGAACAAACTAGCACAGATACGCAGTATTTT
cdr3_aa: CASSLEQTSTDTQYF
clone_size: -
d_call: -
v_call: TRBV5-1
j_call: TRBJ2-3

cdr3_nt: TGTGCCAGCAGCTTAGCAGGGCAGTACGAGCAGTACTTC
cdr3_aa: CASSLAGQYEQYF
clone_size: many
d_call: -
v_call: TRBV12-3/TRBV12-4
j_call: TRBJ2-7

cdr3_nt: TGTGCCTGGAGCCACCGCTCCGGGACTAGCTACAATGAGCAGTTCTTC
cdr3_aa: CAWSHRSGTSYNEQFF
clone_size: once
d_call: TRBD2
v_call: TRBV30
j_call: TRBJ2-1

cdr3_nt: TGTGCCAGCAGCTTAGACTCAGCGGGAGATAGATCCTACAATGAGCAGTTCTTC
cdr3_aa: CASSLDSAGDRSYNEQFF
clone_size: medium-sized
d_call: TRBD2
v_call: TRBV11-2
j_call: TRBJ2-1

cdr3_nt: TGCAGCTCGGTCGGGACAGGGTCGAGACACGGGGAGCTGTTTTTT
cdr3_aa: CSSVGTGSRHGELFF
clone_size: -
d_call: TRBD1
v_call: TRBV29-1
j_call: TRBJ2-2

cdr3_nt: TGTGCCAGCAGTGAAGACAAGGGAGGGGGGGAGACCCAGTACTTC
cdr3_aa: CASSEDKGGGETQYF
clone_size: once
d_call: -
v_call: TRBV25-1
j_call: TRBJ2-5

cdr3_nt: TGTGCCACCAGTGATCCGACAGGGATGGAGACCCAGTACTTC
cdr3_aa: CATSDPTGMETQYF
clone_size: few
d_call: TRBD1
v_call: TRBV24-1
j_call: TRBJ2-5

cdr3_nt: TGTGCCAGCACCGTTACAGATCTTATGGAGACCCAGTACTTC
cdr3_aa: CASTVTDLMETQYF
clone_size: -
d_call: -
v_call: TRBV25-1
j_call: TRBJ2-5

cdr3_nt: TGCGCCAGCAGCCAAGGTAGGGCAGGGGGGACCTACGAGCAGTACTTC
cdr3_aa: CASSQGRAGGTYEQYF
clone_size: -
d_call: -
v_call: TRBV4-3
j_call: TRBJ2-7

cdr3_nt: TGCAGTGCTAGTTTGGTGGAAGCTAGCGGGAGCTTGGGCACAGATACGCAGTATTTT
cdr3_aa: CSASLVEASGSLGTDTQYF
clone_size: once
d_call: TRBD2
v_call: TRBV20-1
j_call: TRBJ2-3

cdr3_nt: TGCGCCAGCAGCCAAGATCTGGGGCGAGAGACCCAGTACTTC
cdr3_aa: CASSQDLGRETQYF
clone_size: many
d_call: -
v_call: TRBV4-3
j_call: TRBJ2-5

cdr3_nt: TGCAGCGTTGAAGGGTCCTACTTTTACAATGAGCAGTTCTTC
cdr3_aa: CSVEGSYFYNEQFF
clone_size: -
d_call: -
v_call: TRBV29-1
j_call: TRBJ2-1

cdr3_nt: TGTGCCAGCAGGGGTACTCTGAGCTCTTTAGAGCAGTACTTC
cdr3_aa: CASRGTLSSLEQYF
clone_size: -
d_call: -
v_call: TRBV28
j_call: TRBJ2-5

cdr3_nt: TGCGCCAGCAGCCAAGACGGACTAGCGATCAATGAGCAGTTCTTC
cdr3_aa: CASSQDGLAINEQFF
clone_size: many
d_call: TRBD2
v_call: TRBV4-3
j_call: TRBJ2-1

cdr3_nt: TGTGCCAGCAGCCAAGGGGGTCTTGGACTAGCGATCTACGAGCAGTACTTC
cdr3_aa: CASSQGGLGLAIYEQYF
clone_size: few
d_call: TRBD2
v_call: TRBV4-2
j_call: TRBJ2-7

cdr3_nt: TGTGCCAGCAGTCCAGCAGGGCCCTCTTTTGTCGAGCAGTACTTC
cdr3_aa: CASSPAGPSFVEQYF
clone_size: -
d_call: -
v_call: TRBV6-6
j_call: TRBJ2-7

cdr3_nt: TGTGCCAGCAGCTTGGCCCAGGGACAGGGGGTCTATGGCTACACCTTC
cdr3_aa: CASSLAQGQGVYGYTF
clone_size: -
d_call: TRBD1
v_call: TRBV7-9
j_call: TRBJ1-2

cdr3_nt: TGCGCCAGCAGCCACCCAGGGACAGGGGGCGCCTATGGCTACACCTTC
cdr3_aa: CASSHPGTGGAYGYTF
clone_size: -
d_call: TRBD1
v_call: TRBV4-3
j_call: TRBJ1-2

cdr3_nt: TGTGCCAGCAGCTTGGGCCTAGCGGGAGCGAACACCGGGGAGCTGTTTTTT
cdr3_aa: CASSLGLAGANTGELFF
clone_size: few
d_call: TRBD2
v_call: TRBV5-6
j_call: TRBJ2-2

cdr3_nt: TGCGCCAGCAGCTCTTTCCTAGCGGGTGACTACAATGAGCAGTTCTTC
cdr3_aa: CASSSFLAGDYNEQFF
clone_size: -
d_call: TRBD2
v_call: TRBV5-1
j_call: TRBJ2-1

cdr3_nt: TGTGCCAGCAGCTTAAATAAAGAGACCCAGTACTTC
cdr3_aa: CASSLNKETQYF
clone_size: few
d_call: -
v_call: TRBV7-6
j_call: TRBJ2-5

cdr3_nt: TGCGCCAGCAGCTTGGATGGGGCGCGGCCACTGGAGCAGTTCTTC
cdr3_aa: CASSLDGARPLEQFF
clone_size: few
d_call: -
v_call: TRBV5-1
j_call: TRBJ2-1

cdr3_nt: TGTGCCAGCAGCCCCAGGGCAGGGCTGGAGACCCAGTACTTC
cdr3_aa: CASSPRAGLETQYF
clone_size: -
d_call: -
v_call: TRBV7-9
j_call: TRBJ2-5

cdr3_nt: TGTGCCATCAGTGAGTCGGCAGGGGACTCCTACGAGCAGTACTTC
cdr3_aa: CAISESAGDSYEQYF
clone_size: few
d_call: -
v_call: TRBV10-3
j_call: TRBJ2-7

cdr3_nt: TGTGCCAGCAGTTTAACGGAGGCGGGAGGGATAGCAGTGACCCAGTACTTC
cdr3_aa: CASSLTEAGGIAVTQYF
clone_size: -
d_call: TRBD2
v_call: TRBV12-3/TRBV12-4
j_call: TRBJ2-5

cdr3_nt: TGTGCCATTCGCCCGGGACTTCTAACCTACGAGCAGTACTTC
cdr3_aa: CAIRPGLLTYEQYF
clone_size: -
d_call: -
v_call: TRBV10-3
j_call: TRBJ2-7

cdr3_nt: TGTGCCAGCAGCGGATCCGTTCAGGTCTACGAGCAGTACTTC
cdr3_aa: CASSGSVQVYEQYF
clone_size: -
d_call: -
v_call: TRBV28
j_call: TRBJ2-7

cdr3_nt: TGTGTCAGCAGTCCCCCGGGGGGGGCAGGGACCCAGTACTTC
cdr3_aa: CVSSPPGGAGTQYF
clone_size: -
d_call: TRBD2
v_call: TRBV12-3/TRBV12-4
j_call: TRBJ2-5

cdr3_nt: TGCAGCGTAGGGACTAGCGGGTCACACAATGAGCAGTTCTTC
cdr3_aa: CSVGTSGSHNEQFF
clone_size: many
d_call: TRBD2
v_call: TRBV29-1
j_call: TRBJ2-1